Described below is a single T cell receptor (beta chain) sequence and its context. At one end the junction does not follow the germline gene, possibly because of a read error. Germline CDR1 is LNHNV and CDR2 is YYDKDF (reference sequence). The length of the CDR3 is 13 residues. These data belong to a study of cytomegalovirus exposure and HLA in healthy donors. Researchers ran the PCR with 60 Vbeta and 13 Jbeta primers. Libraries were prepared by immunoSEQ multiplex PCR; TCRdb keeps only in-frame clonotypes and omits some of them. This repertoire shows some 87,000 clones, around four fifths found once; its top ten account for roughly 6.6%.

This TCR was sampled from a man aged 45 to 65 in good health and CMV-seropositive. Sequenced sample: PBMCs. This chain links TRBV15 with TRBJ1-1, with 8 positions matching TRBD1. CDR3 bases: TGTGCCACCAGCCTTCCGGGACAGGTCAACGGAGTCTTT. Translating it yields CATSLPGQVNGVF.